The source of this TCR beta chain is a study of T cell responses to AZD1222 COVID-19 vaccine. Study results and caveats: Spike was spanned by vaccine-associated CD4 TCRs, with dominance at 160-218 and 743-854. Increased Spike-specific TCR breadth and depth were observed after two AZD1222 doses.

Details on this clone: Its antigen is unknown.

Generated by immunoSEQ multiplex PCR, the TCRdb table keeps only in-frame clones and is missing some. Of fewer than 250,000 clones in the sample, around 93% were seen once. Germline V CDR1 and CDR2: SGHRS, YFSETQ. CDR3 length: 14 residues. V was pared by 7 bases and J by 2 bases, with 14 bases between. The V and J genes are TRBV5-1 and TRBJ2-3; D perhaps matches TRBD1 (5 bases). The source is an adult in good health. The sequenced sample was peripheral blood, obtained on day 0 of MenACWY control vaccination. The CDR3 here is CASGSKGYTDTQYF. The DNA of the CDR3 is TGCGCCAGCGGCTCGAAGGGGTACACAGATACGCAGTATTTT.